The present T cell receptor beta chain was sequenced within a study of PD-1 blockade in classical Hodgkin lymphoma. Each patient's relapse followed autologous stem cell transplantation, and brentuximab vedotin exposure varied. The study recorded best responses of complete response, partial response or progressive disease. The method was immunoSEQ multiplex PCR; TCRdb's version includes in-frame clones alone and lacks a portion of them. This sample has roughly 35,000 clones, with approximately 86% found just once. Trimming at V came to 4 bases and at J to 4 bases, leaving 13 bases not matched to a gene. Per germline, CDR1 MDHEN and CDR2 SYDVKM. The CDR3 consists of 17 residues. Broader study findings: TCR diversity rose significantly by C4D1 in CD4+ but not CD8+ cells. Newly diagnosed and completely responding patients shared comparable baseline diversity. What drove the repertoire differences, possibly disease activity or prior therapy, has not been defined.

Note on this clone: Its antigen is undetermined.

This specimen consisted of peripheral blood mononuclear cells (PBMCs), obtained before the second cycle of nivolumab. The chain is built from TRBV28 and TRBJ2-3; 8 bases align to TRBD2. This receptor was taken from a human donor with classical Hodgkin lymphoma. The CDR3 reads CASSSPRGGLIADTQYF. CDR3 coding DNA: TGTGCCAGCAGTTCCCCTCGCGGGGGGCTTATAGCAGATACGCAGTATTTT.